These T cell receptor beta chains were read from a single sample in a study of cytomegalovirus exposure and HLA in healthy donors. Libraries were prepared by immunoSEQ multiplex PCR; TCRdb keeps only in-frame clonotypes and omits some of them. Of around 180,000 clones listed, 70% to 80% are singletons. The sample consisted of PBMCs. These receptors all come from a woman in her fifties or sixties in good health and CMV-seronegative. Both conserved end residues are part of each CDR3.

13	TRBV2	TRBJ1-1	CASSEDGGTEAFF
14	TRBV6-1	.	CASSEGLPSYEQYF
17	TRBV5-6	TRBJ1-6	CASSSLDRGNGNSPLHF
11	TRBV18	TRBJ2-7	CASSPGHEQYF
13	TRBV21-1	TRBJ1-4	CAGQVATNEKLFF
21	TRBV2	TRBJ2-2	CASSEIGNPTRPQGNTGELFF
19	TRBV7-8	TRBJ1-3	CASSSTGTRSSTVGNTIYF
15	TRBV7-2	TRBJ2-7	CASSFPGTGGHEQYF
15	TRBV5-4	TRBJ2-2	CASSLVGGATGELFF
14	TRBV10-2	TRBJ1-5	CASRGTGQGQPQHF
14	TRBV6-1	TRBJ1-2	CASSAQTDSLGYTF
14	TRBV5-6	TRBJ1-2	CASSLSRGNYGYTF
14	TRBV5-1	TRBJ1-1	CASSSGQTNTEAFF
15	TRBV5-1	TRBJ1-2	CASSLARTANYGYTF
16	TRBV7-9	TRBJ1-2	CASSFTRDTVYYGYTF
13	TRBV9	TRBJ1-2	CASSVADRTGYTF
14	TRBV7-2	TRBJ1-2	CASNGGQGIYGYTF
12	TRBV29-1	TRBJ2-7	CSVVRGWDEQYF
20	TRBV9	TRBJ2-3	CASSVERGAPTGRVADTQYF
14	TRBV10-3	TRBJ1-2	CAISEAPAGYGYTF
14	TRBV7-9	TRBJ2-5	CASSLREYQETQYF
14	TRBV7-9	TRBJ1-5	CASSQGEGNQPQHF
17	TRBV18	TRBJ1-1	CASSPGSGGKMNTEAFF
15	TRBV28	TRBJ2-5	CASRNRGDFQETQYF
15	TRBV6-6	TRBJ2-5	CASSFPRGLEETQYF
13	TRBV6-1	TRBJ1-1	CASTMTGTTEAFF
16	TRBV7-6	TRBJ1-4	CASSLAFQGFNEKLFF
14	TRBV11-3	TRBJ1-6	CASSLGPGGSPLHF
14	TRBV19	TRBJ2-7	CASSTRDSSYEQYF
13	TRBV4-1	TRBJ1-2	CASSPDFMGGYTF
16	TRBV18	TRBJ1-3	CASSATGTLSGNTIYF
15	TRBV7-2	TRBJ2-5	CASSFRQGQQETQYF
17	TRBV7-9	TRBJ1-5	CASSLGTGRSHNQPQHF
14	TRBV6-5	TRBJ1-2	CASSEGGTNYGYTF
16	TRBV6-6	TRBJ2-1	CASSPDGLSSYNEQFF
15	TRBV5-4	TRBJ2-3	CASRPPGLGTDTQYF
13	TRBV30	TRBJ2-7	CAWSTSGSYEQYF
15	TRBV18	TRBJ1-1	CASSPTTAPDTEAFF
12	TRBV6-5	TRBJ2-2	CASSRNTGELFF
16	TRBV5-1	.	CASSLAWDRVTYEQYF
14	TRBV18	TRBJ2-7	CASSPSSQRYEQYF
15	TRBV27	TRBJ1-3	CASSLGHSSGNTIYF
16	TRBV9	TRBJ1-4	CASSEGGAATNEKLFF
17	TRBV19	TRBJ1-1	CASSASQGFEVNTEAFF
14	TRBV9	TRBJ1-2	CASSVGSAGYGYTF
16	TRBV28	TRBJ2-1	CASNKRTWSSYNEQFF
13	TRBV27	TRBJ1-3	CASWPQGLNTIYF
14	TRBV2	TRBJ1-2	CASSATGGTYGYTF
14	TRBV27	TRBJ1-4	CASSSGGAFEKLFF
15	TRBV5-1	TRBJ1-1	CASGGTGTLNTEAFF
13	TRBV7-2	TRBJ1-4	CASSWGVFEKLFF
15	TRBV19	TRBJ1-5	CASSEVEWSNQPQHF
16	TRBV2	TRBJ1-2	CASSIPTPIGRNGYTF
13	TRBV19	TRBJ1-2	CASSQTGEYGYTF
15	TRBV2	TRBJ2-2	CASSYLAGETGELFF
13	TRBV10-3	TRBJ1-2	CAIRVGTGDGYTF
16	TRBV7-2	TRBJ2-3	CASSPLGAAKTDTQYF
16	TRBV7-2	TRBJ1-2	CASSLVRGTAFYGYTF
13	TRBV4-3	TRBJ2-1	CASSQYLYNEQFF
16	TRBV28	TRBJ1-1	CASSLVPTVSRPEAFF